This TCR beta chain is drawn from a study of cytomegalovirus exposure and HLA in healthy donors. Findings and limits, study-wide: TCR clusters originating in the first cohort tended to co-occur in the 100 to 150 validation repertoires, according to a later analysis. For most TCR sequences rarity was the rule, although some public TCRs occurred in many donors. The classifier reportedly diagnosed cytomegalovirus status with high specificity and sensitivity.

As concerns this clone: What it binds is not known.

This CDR3 spans 15 amino acids. The V gene's germline CDR1 is SGHRS and CDR2 YFSETQ. Trimming left V 0 bases short and J 4 bases short, with 13 bases between. Assay: immunoSEQ multiplex PCR; the TCRdb copy retains only in-frame clones and omits some. The table has roughly 310,000 clones, 88% seen once; the top ten hold around 0.96%. Donors came from a validation cohort of over a hundred subjects, distinct from the first 666-subject cohort. V is TRBV5-1 and J is TRBJ1-1; no reliable D call. The receptor was isolated from a man aged 30 to 39 in good health and CMV-seronegative. The sample was PBMCs. CDR3: CASSLGAGPPTEAFF. CDR3 sequence (DNA): TGCGCCAGCAGCTTGGGGGCAGGTCCACCCACTGAAGCTTTCTTT.